The text below deals with one TCR beta chain. Source study methods: Estimated nucleated cell counts came from reference gene primer amplification. Repertoires were generated with immunoSEQ multiplex PCR, while TCRdb's copy carries only in-frame clones and drops some. That table supplies the V and J calls and clone size; D and trimming were determined from the DNA. The sample holds under 85,000 clones, about 70% seen once. This sample was included in a study of blood T cell repertoires in COVID-19. Study-wide context: Samples came from the United States, Italy and Spain, spanning acute and convalescent COVID-19.

This CDR3 is 14 amino acids long. Germline CDR1 reads MNHNY; CDR2 reads SVGAGI (reference sequence). With 5 bases removed from V and 2 bases from J, the gap between germline ends came to 12 bases. Specimen: peripheral blood. The rearrangement uses TRBV6-6 and TRBJ1-2, with D perhaps TRBD1 (5 bases). This sequence originates from a woman over 75 with active or convalescent COVID-19. CDR3 sequence (DNA): TGTGCCAGCAGTCCAGGGATTCAGAACTATGGCTACACCTTC. Translated: CASSPGIQNYGYTF.